A selection of T cell receptor beta chains follows, all from one sample in a study of blood T cell repertoires in COVID-19. Clones were read by immunoSEQ multiplex PCR, and TCRdb kept only the in-frame ones, dropping some. The data show 240,000 or so clones, with approximately 90% seen just once and 0.95% to 1% held by the top ten. Sequenced: peripheral blood. The receptors shown here come from a middle-aged woman who had recovered from COVID-19. The CDR3 runs from the conserved cysteine through the conserved F or W. Fields, in order: D gene, V gene, J gene, clone size, CDR3 protein, CDR3 DNA. A D gene is named only where the DNA matches it firmly. Clone sizes are given selectively: once, few, many, or a class where the clone is expanded.

.	TRBV3-1/TRBV3-2	TRBJ2-7	.	CASSQGIVVGAYEQYF	TGTGCCAGCAGCCAAGGCATAGTGGTCGGAGCCTACGAGCAGTACTTC
TRBD2	TRBV14	TRBJ2-3	.	CASSHSGLAGGVDTQYF	TGTGCCAGCAGCCACTCTGGACTAGCGGGAGGGGTAGATACGCAGTATTTT
TRBD2	TRBV6-6	TRBJ2-5	.	CASSTTSGTQYF	TGTGCCAGCAGTACTACTAGCGGGACCCAGTACTTC
TRBD2	TRBV5-4	TRBJ2-1	.	CASSPAVASGYNEQFF	TGTGCCAGCAGCCCCGCGGTGGCTAGCGGCTACAATGAGCAGTTCTTC
.	TRBV7-9	TRBJ2-1	.	CASSSYRSYNEQFF	TGTGCCAGCAGCTCCTACCGCTCCTACAATGAGCAGTTCTTC
TRBD2	TRBV7-2	TRBJ2-7	.	CASTTSSSYEQYF	TGTGCCAGCACGACTAGCAGCTCCTACGAGCAGTACTTC
TRBD2	TRBV19	TRBJ2-1	once	CASSIRASGTGNEQFF	TGTGCCAGTAGTATAAGGGCCAGCGGGACGGGGAATGAGCAGTTCTTC
TRBD1	TRBV19	TRBJ1-6	.	CASSISPGGNSPLHF	TGTGCCAGTAGTATTTCTCCAGGGGGGAATTCACCCCTCCACTTT
TRBD1	TRBV6-5	TRBJ2-5	.	CASSQGQGWWETQYF	TGTGCCAGCAGCCAGGGACAGGGGTGGTGGGAGACCCAGTACTTC
.	TRBV5-4	TRBJ1-3	.	CASRMAGGAGNTIYF	TGTGCCAGCAGAATGGCCGGGGGGGCTGGAAACACCATATATTTT
.	TRBV4-3	TRBJ1-6	.	CASSQAETGDSPLHF	TGCGCCAGCAGCCAAGCGGAAACCGGGGATTCACCCCTCCACTTT
.	TRBV28	TRBJ1-2	.	CATRGGYGYTF	TGTGCCACCAGAGGGGGCTATGGCTACACCTTC
.	TRBV21-1	TRBJ1-1	.	CASSKWGPQDNTEAFF	TGTGCCAGCAGCAAATGGGGCCCCCAGGACAACACTGAAGCTTTCTTT
.	TRBV9	TRBJ1-2	.	CASKTTGNYGYTF	TGTGCCAGTAAAACCACAGGGAACTATGGCTACACCTTC
.	TRBV6-5	TRBJ1-5	once	CASRRDSNQPQHF	TGTGCCAGCCGCAGGGATAGCAATCAGCCCCAGCATTTT
.	TRBV3-1/TRBV3-2	TRBJ2-3	.	CASTWGRATDTQYF	TGTGCCAGCACGTGGGGCAGGGCCACAGATACGCAGTATTTT
TRBD1	TRBV11-1	TRBJ2-7	.	CASSPQGAGAEQYF	TGTGCCAGCAGCCCCCAGGGGGCAGGGGCCGAGCAGTACTTC
.	TRBV29-1	TRBJ2-1	.	CSDPSPGPRVDNEQFF	TGCAGCGACCCCTCCCCGGGCCCGAGGGTCGACAATGAGCAGTTCTTC
.	TRBV19	TRBJ1-2	.	CASSIGGQGSNYGYTF	TGTGCCAGTAGTATAGGCGGGCAGGGGAGTAACTATGGCTACACCTTC
.	TRBV4-3	TRBJ2-2	.	CASSRGQSANTGELFF	TGCGCCAGCAGCCGCGGACAGTCGGCGAACACCGGGGAGCTGTTTTTT
.	TRBV11-3	TRBJ2-1	.	CASSLGVTRGQFF	TGTGCCAGCAGCTTAGGGGTAACCCGGGGGCAGTTCTTC
TRBD2	TRBV6-2/TRBV6-3	TRBJ2-3	.	CASSYSGTSGASTDTQYF	TGTGCCAGCAGTTACTCGGGGACTAGCGGGGCTAGCACAGATACGCAGTATTTT
.	TRBV12-3/TRBV12-4	TRBJ1-2	once	CASSLGRIYGYTF	TGTGCCAGCAGTTTGGGGCGGATCTATGGCTACACCTTC
TRBD2	TRBV11-3	TRBJ2-1	.	CASSTRQGAGLAGYNEQFF	TGTGCCAGCAGCACCCGACAGGGGGCCGGACTAGCGGGGTACAATGAGCAGTTCTTC
TRBD2	TRBV18	TRBJ2-7	.	CASSRGTSYEQYF	TGTGCCAGCTCACGCGGGACTAGCTACGAGCAGTACTTC
TRBD1	TRBV6-4	TRBJ1-1	.	CASSAGQGATEAFF	TGTGCCAGCAGCGCCGGACAGGGGGCCACTGAAGCTTTCTTT
.	TRBV15	TRBJ2-3	.	CATSITGSDTQYF	TGTGCCACCAGCATAACAGGGTCAGATACGCAGTATTTT
.	TRBV19	TRBJ2-3	.	CASPKASDTQYF	TGTGCCAGCCCGAAAGCCTCAGATACGCAGTATTTT
.	TRBV7-2	TRBJ2-5	.	CASSPRVGRLGETQYF	TGTGCCAGCAGCCCAAGGGTGGGGCGGCTGGGGGAGACCCAGTACTTC
TRBD2	TRBV18	TRBJ2-3	.	CASSPLSTSARTDTQYF	TGTGCCAGCTCACCCCTCTCGACTAGCGCCCGCACAGATACGCAGTATTTT
TRBD2	TRBV19	TRBJ2-5	.	CASSIRGGVAQETQYF	TGTGCCAGTAGTATTCGGGGGGGAGTTGCCCAAGAGACCCAGTACTTC
.	TRBV7-6	TRBJ1-6	once	CASSLQGRGNSPLHF	TGTGCCAGCAGCCTGCAGGGTCGGGGGAATTCACCCCTCCACTTT
.	TRBV27	TRBJ1-2	.	CASSLSRNYGYTF	TGTGCCAGCAGTTTATCCCGGAACTATGGCTACACCTTC
.	TRBV18	TRBJ1-2	.	CASSPDGLYGYTF	TGTGCCAGCTCACCGGATGGACTTTATGGCTACACCTTC
.	TRBV7-2	TRBJ1-4	.	CASSVLGQGLEKLFF	TGTGCCAGCAGCGTTTTGGGGCAGGGGTTGGAGAAACTGTTTTTT
.	TRBV7-9	TRBJ2-5	.	CASSPGVQETQYF	TGTGCCAGCAGCCCAGGGGTCCAAGAGACCCAGTACTTC
.	TRBV29-1	TRBJ2-7	.	CSVESPNYEQYF	TGCAGCGTTGAGTCCCCTAACTACGAGCAGTACTTC
.	TRBV6-2/TRBV6-3	TRBJ2-7	.	CASSYGQGISYEQYF	TGTGCCAGCAGTTACGGGCAGGGGATTTCCTACGAGCAGTACTTC
.	TRBV18	TRBJ2-7	.	CASSPPDGNEQYF	TGTGCCAGCTCACCACCCGACGGGAACGAGCAGTACTTC
TRBD1	TRBV10-3	TRBJ1-1	.	CAIKGAVGTEAFF	TGTGCCATCAAGGGGGCAGTGGGCACTGAAGCTTTCTTT
.	TRBV19	TRBJ2-1	.	CAIRGLYNEQFF	TGTGCCATCCGAGGCCTTTACAATGAGCAGTTCTTC
TRBD2	TRBV7-8	TRBJ2-7	.	CASSYGRLYSYEQYF	TGTGCCAGCAGCTACGGGAGGCTGTACTCCTACGAGCAGTACTTC
.	TRBV9	TRBJ1-2	.	CASSVGGELNYGYTF	TGTGCCAGCAGCGTAGGGGGCGAACTAAACTATGGCTACACCTTC
.	TRBV19	TRBJ1-2	.	CASSIPLGGGRLFYTF	TGTGCCAGTAGTATTCCCCTGGGCGGGGGCAGGCTATTCTACACCTTC
.	TRBV7-8	TRBJ2-7	.	CASSLGQAAYEQYF	TGTGCCAGCAGCTTAGGACAGGCTGCCTACGAGCAGTACTTC
.	TRBV7-9	TRBJ1-3	.	CASQGGGQGNTIYF	TGTGCCAGCCAAGGTGGAGGGCAAGGAAACACCATATATTTT
TRBD2	TRBV11-2	TRBJ2-5	.	CASSLVAGGLGETQYF	TGTGCCAGCAGCTTAGTTGCGGGAGGGCTTGGAGAGACCCAGTACTTC
TRBD1	TRBV7-9	TRBJ1-4	.	CASSLTDRGYEKLFF	TGTGCCAGCAGCTTAACGGACAGGGGGTATGAAAAACTGTTTTTT
TRBD1	TRBV30	TRBJ1-1	.	CAWSGGQGWAEAFF	TGTGCCTGGAGTGGGGGACAGGGGTGGGCTGAAGCTTTCTTT
TRBD2	TRBV29-1	TRBJ2-1	.	CSVVSGVGNEQFF	TGCAGCGTTGTTAGCGGGGTGGGCAATGAGCAGTTCTTC
TRBD1	TRBV18	TRBJ2-6	.	CASGRGQASGANVLTF	TGTGCCAGCGGCCGCGGACAGGCCTCTGGGGCCAACGTCCTGACTTTC
TRBD1	TRBV18	TRBJ1-1	.	CAIPRGTGGRGEAFF	TGTGCCATCCCGCGGGGGACAGGGGGCCGGGGTGAAGCTTTCTTT
TRBD1	TRBV5-4	TRBJ2-4	once	CASSFRDRGVKNIQYF	TGTGCCAGCAGCTTCCGGGACAGGGGAGTCAAAAACATTCAGTACTTC
.	TRBV7-2	TRBJ2-1	.	CASSPAPRGNEQFF	TGTGCCAGCAGCCCGGCCCCCCGGGGCAATGAGCAGTTCTTC
.	TRBV5-6	TRBJ1-2	.	CASGSGVGYGYTF	TGTGCCAGCGGATCGGGAGTTGGCTATGGCTACACCTTC
TRBD1	TRBV12-3/TRBV12-4	TRBJ1-1	.	CASRVGQGTEAFF	TGTGCCAGCAGAGTTGGACAGGGCACTGAAGCTTTCTTT
.	TRBV30	TRBJ1-5	.	CAWTPGGLAVSNQPQHF	TGTGCCTGGACCCCCGGGGGGCTAGCGGTGAGCAATCAGCCCCAGCATTTT
.	TRBV5-5	TRBJ1-2	once	CASRRVGPYGYTF	TGTGCCAGCAGGCGCGTGGGCCCCTATGGCTACACCTTC
.	TRBV19	TRBJ2-7	.	CASSPQRRGLGEQYF	TGTGCCAGTAGTCCCCAGAGGAGGGGCCTTGGCGAGCAGTACTTC